A selection of T cell receptor beta chains follows, all from one sample in a study of regulatory T cells in long-lasting Graves disease. TCRdb fed the multiplex PCR reads into MiXCR, producing one record per CDR3 protein. Of roughly 560,000 distinct CDR3 sequences detected, around 12% appear once; the ten largest clones hold approximately 9%. The same specimen was also included in a second study, on T cells in Graves' hyperthyroidism and ophthalmopathy.

Sample: peripheral blood mononuclear cells (PBMCs), taken at new diagnosis, from a patient treated with antithyroid drugs. Receptors were obtained from a woman in her twenties or thirties with Graves disease. The CDR3 runs from the conserved cysteine through the conserved F or W.

v_call: TRBV20-1
cdr3_aa: CSARDQEDHEQYF

v_call: TRBV24-1
cdr3_aa: CATSGPPGRHRDEQFF

v_call: TRBV12-3/TRBV12-4
cdr3_aa: CASSPTGFQPQHF

v_call: TRBV9
cdr3_aa: CASSVYDRPYEQYF

v_call: TRBV27
cdr3_aa: CASSPGRASGNTIYF

v_call: TRBV20-1
cdr3_aa: CSASGTSGRKSYEQFF

v_call: TRBV2
cdr3_aa: CASSRISAIQGTEAFF

v_call: TRBV2
cdr3_aa: CASSGGLAQKETQYF

v_call: TRBV6-5
cdr3_aa: CASSSPNKGSHEQYF

v_call: TRBV30
cdr3_aa: CAWANNRVQPQHF

v_call: TRBV7-2
cdr3_aa: CASSLDRAMRGRPYEQYF

v_call: TRBV30
cdr3_aa: CAWITGAYEQYF

v_call: TRBV7-9
cdr3_aa: CASSLKGQNGEQYF

v_call: TRBV7-9
cdr3_aa: CASSTPGTPNTEASF

v_call: TRBV2
cdr3_aa: CASNRADYGYTF

v_call: TRBV10-3
cdr3_aa: CAIAGASGNYEQYF

v_call: TRBV5-4
cdr3_aa: CASSLRLQTNTGELFF